The 16 T cell receptor beta chains reported below all come from one sample, sequenced in a study of beta chain features in type 1 diabetes (dated by TCRdb to 2016 to 2019). The library was generated by the immunoSEQ multiplex PCR assay. All of the isolated RNA was reverse transcribed with the High Capacity cDNA Reverse Transcription Kit, so expressed TCRB transcripts were sequenced. Imported from immuneACCESS, the table was reduced by TCRdb to in-frame sequences with V and J called. These copies leave out some clones; in studies compared against another copy, an unresolved V gene accounts for under half, and the cause of the remainder is not known. The sample table contains fewer than 300,000 clones; only one count was recorded for under 13% of them. About 0.018% of the sample lies in the top ten. No cognate antigen is known for these TCRs. What the authors observed across the whole study: A moderate but significant shortening of TCRB CDR3 length was observed in type 1 diabetes patients in all four CD4+ subsets.

Source material: naive CD4+ T cells from blood. Per the publication, the cell subset or site label means: true naive CD4+ T cells. The receptors were gathered from a man in his thirties or forties with type 1 diabetes.

The chain recombines TRBV6-5 with TRBJ1-6; D unresolved. This CDR3 is 16 amino acids long. Germline V gives CDR1 MNHEY, CDR2 SVGAGI. Trimming left V 0 bases short and J 9 bases short, with 15 bases between. The CDR3 nucleotides read TGTGCCAGCAGTTACTCTTACAACCAGGCGGGTTCACCCCTCCACTTT. Residues: CASSYSYNQAGSPLHF.

As regards this clone: The sample contains more than one DNA sequence encoding this CDR3. This chain uses TRBV5-4 with TRBJ2-7, with 8 bases that match TRBD1. The germline V gene has CDR1 SGHNT and CDR2 YYREEE (reference sequence). With V trimmed by 4 bases and J by 1 base, 1 base remained unmatched. This CDR3 is 13 amino acids long. This chain's CDR3 is CASSRDRSYEQYF. The CDR3, as DNA: TGTGCCAGCAGCCGGGACAGGTCCTACGAGCAGTACTTC. Drawing the rest from reference TRBV5-4 and TRBJ2-7, the complete variable domain is ETGVTQSPTHLIKTRGQQVTLRCSSQSGHNTVSWYQQALGQGPQFIFQYYREEENGRGNFPPRFSGLQFPNYSSELNVNALELDDSALYLCASSRDRSYEQYFGPGTRLTVT.

This clone showed up just a few times. This chain connects TRBV5-6 to TRBJ1-1, with 9 nucleotides matching TRBD1. CDR1 is SGHDT and CDR2 is YYEEEE in the germline V gene. This CDR3 has 15 residues. The J segment lost 2 bases and the V segment lost 4 bases, leaving 6 bases of the junction unmatched. CDR3 region: CASSVRDRENTEAFF. CDR3 coding DNA: TGTGCCAGCAGCGTCCGGGACAGGGAAAACACTGAAGCTTTCTTT.

The chain has TRBV5-6 and TRBJ1-5, with 9 bases aligning to TRBD1. Germline values: CDR1 SGHDT, CDR2 YYEEEE. Unmatched junction bases numbered 1, after V lost 3 bases and J lost 6 bases. The CDR3 length is 13 residues. CDR3 residues: CASSWDRAQPQHF. The CDR3 DNA reads TGTGCCAGCAGCTGGGACAGGGCTCAGCCCCAGCATTTT.

This clone has just a few counts. The J gene is TRBJ2-5, the V gene TRBV9, with a possible D match to TRBD2 (5 bases). The CDR3 is 15 amino acids. V was clipped by 3 bases and J by 0 bases, with 12 bases between them. Germline assignment: CDR1 SGDLS and CDR2 YYNGEE. For the CDR3, the DNA is TGTGCCAGCAGCGCCCCGGACTGGTACCAAGAGACCCAGTACTTC. The encoded protein is CASSAPDWYQETQYF.

The V call is TRBV7-2, the J call TRBJ1-2; no clear D gene. The length of the CDR3 is 14 residues. Germline lookup yields CDR1 SGHTA and CDR2 FQGNSA. V shed 1 base and J shed 3 bases, with 9 bases lying between them. The CDR3 is CASSLVNGDYGYTF. The CDR3, as DNA: TGTGCCAGCAGCTTAGTCAACGGGGACTATGGCTACACCTTC.

This clone came up a few times. The CDR3 is CASSRGGDYEQYF. The CDR3 coding sequence is TGCGCCAGCAGCCGAGGGGGGGACTACGAGCAGTACTTC. The chain carries TRBV5-1 and TRBJ2-7, with TRBD2 as a possible D gene (7 bases). The CDR3 totals 13 residues. Per the germline V gene, CDR1 is SGHRS and CDR2 is YFSETQ. V dropped 4 bases and J dropped 3 bases, with 11 bases sitting between them.

Only a few counts were recorded for this clone. The chain links TRBV5-4 to TRBJ1-6; D uncertain. Trimming cost V 1 base and J 11 bases, with 10 bases left between them. CDR1 is SGHNT and CDR2 is YYREEE in the germline V gene (reference sequence). The CDR3 contains 13 residues. The CDR3 protein is CASSLSILAPLHF. CDR3 nucleotides: TGTGCCAGCAGCTTGTCGATTTTAGCACCCCTCCACTTT.

This clone was observed a few times. The chain has TRBV4-1 and TRBJ1-6; D might be TRBD1 (5 bases). In germline, CDR1 is MGHRA, CDR2 YSYEKL. This CDR3 comprises 15 residues. V was cut by 1 base and J by 7 bases, with 11 bases left in between. CDR3 protein: CASSQVGVGNSPLHF. The DNA of the CDR3 is TGCGCCAGCAGCCAAGTAGGGGTCGGGAATTCACCCCTCCACTTT.

The rearrangement joins TRBV2 to TRBJ2-4, with 7 bases identical to TRBD1. Germline V gene sequence: CDR1 SNHLY, CDR2 FYNNEI. The length of the CDR3 is 13 residues. With 4 bases clipped from V and 8 bases from J, the junction kept 5 bases outside the gene matches. The CDR3 spells CASSAQGSDIQYF. For the CDR3, the DNA is TGTGCCAGCAGTGCACAGGGGTCGGACATTCAGTACTTC. The full variable domain, in which reference TRBV2 and TRBJ2-4 provide the parts outside the CDR3, is EPEVTQTPSHQVTQMGQEVILRCVPISNHLYFYWYRQILGQKVEFLVSFYNNEISEKSEIFDDQFSVERPDGSNFTLKIRSTKLEDSAMYFCASSAQGSDIQYFGAGTRLSVL.

CDR3 in amino acids: CATSRDPTRETQYF. DNA for the CDR3: TGTGCCACCAGCAGAGATCCTACTAGAGAGACCCAGTACTTC. The rearrangement joins TRBV15 to TRBJ2-5, with D possibly TRBD2 on 5 matching bases. V gave up 0 bases and J gave up 4 bases, with 9 bases separating them. In germline, CDR1 is LNHNV, CDR2 YYDKDF (reference sequence). The CDR3 is 14 residues long. Using reference TRBV15 and TRBJ2-5 for the parts outside the CDR3, the full variable domain is DAMVIQNPRYQVTQFGKPVTLSCSQTLNHNVMYWYQQKSSQAPKLLFHYYDKDFNNEADTPDNFQSRRPNTSFCFLDIRSPGLGDTAMYLCATSRDPTRETQYFGPGTRLLVL.

V gene TRBV11-1 combines with J gene TRBJ2-1; 10 nucleotides line up with TRBD1. Germline V CDR1 and CDR2: SGHAT, FQDESV (reference sequence). V lost 4 bases and J lost 3; bases outside the gene matches: 6. The CDR3 runs to 16 residues. In nucleotides, the CDR3 is TGTGCCAGCAGCTCAGGGACAGGGGTGAACTACAATGAGCAGTTCTTC. Translating it yields CASSSGTGVNYNEQFF.

This clone was observed a few times. The gene calls are TRBV19 and TRBJ2-5, with TRBD2 as a possible D gene (5 bases). Trimming cost V 5 bases and J 1 base, with 11 bases left between them. The CDR3 runs to 14 residues. The germline CDR1 and CDR2 sequences are LNHDA and SQIVND (reference sequence). Here the CDR3 DNA reads TGTGCCAGTAGTCCCCGAGGGAGCCAAGAGACCCAGTACTTC. This encodes CASSPRGSQETQYF.

V and J are TRBV2 and TRBJ2-5; a possible D gene is TRBD2 (6 bases). The CDR3 loop spans 13 amino acids. V was trimmed by 8 bases and J by 7 bases, leaving 17 bases between them. Germline V gene sequence: CDR1 SNHLY, CDR2 FYNNEI. CDR3 protein: CASGEGTGGTQYF. For the CDR3, the DNA is TGTGCCAGCGGAGAGGGGACCGGGGGGACCCAGTACTTC.

The rearrangement links TRBV7-3 to TRBJ2-5, with 9 bases matching TRBD1. V lost 3 bases, J lost 5 bases, and 4 bases stayed unmatched. Germline CDR1 reads SGHTA; CDR2 reads FQGTGA. This CDR3 comprises 14 residues. The CDR3 spells CASSLTGQGETQYF. The DNA of the CDR3 is TGTGCCAGCAGCTTGACCGGACAGGGGGAGACCCAGTACTTC.

This clone turned up a few times. V gene TRBV10-3 combines with J gene TRBJ1-6, with TRBD1 as a possible D gene (6 bases). The CDR3 contains 13 residues. Germline V gene data show CDR1 as ENHRY and CDR2 as SYGVKD. Trimming removed 8 bases from V and 5 bases from J, with 10 bases in between. The CDR3 DNA is TGTGCCATCGGGGCAGGGGATAATTCACCCCTCCACTTT. Protein product: CAIGAGDNSPLHF.